This T cell receptor (beta chain) was sequenced during a study of blood T cell repertoires in COVID-19. Study-wide context: Both acute and convalescent COVID-19 samples were obtained from the United States, Italy and Spain. PBMCs, B-cell-depleted T cells, or T cells provided the cDNA or gDNA that made up the material.

Germline V gene lookup returns CDR1 SEHNR and CDR2 FQNEAQ (reference sequence). V lost 5 bases and J 0 bases, leaving 13 bases between the germline ends. The CDR3 consists of 15 residues. The authors' processing: Using reference gene primer amplification, nucleated cell counts were estimated. Here immunoSEQ multiplex PCR was the method, and the copy in TCRdb shows in-frame clones only, minus some. The V and J calls and clone size come from that table; D and trimming were worked out from the DNA. The table records approximately 44,000 clones, around 83% of them present only once. This rearrangement joins TRBV7-9 to TRBJ1-1; D ambiguous. The specimen was peripheral blood. This TCR derives from a human donor in a cohort sampled during active COVID-19. This CDR3 reads CASSPAAGMNTEAFF. DNA for the CDR3: TGTGCCAGCAGCCCAGCAGCAGGTATGAACACTGAAGCTTTCTTT.